The 6 T cell receptor beta chains in this list originate from one sample, sequenced in a study of read filtering for tumor transcriptome and immune sequencing. From roughly 0.4 ug of RNA, a library with molecular barcoded alpha/delta and beta/gamma adaptors was made. TCRdb fed the reads into MiXCR, producing one record per CDR3 protein. Of tens of thousands of distinct CDR3 sequences listed, approximately 21% were seen once; the top ten hold 11%. Sequenced input: a population of CD138-negative cells sorted from bone marrow. The receptors here all came from a donor aged 40 or older with multiple myeloma.

This clonotype was observed many times. This chain links TRBV5-1 with TRBJ2-7, with no clear D. CDR3 length: 14 amino acids. Per the germline V gene, CDR1 is SGHRS and CDR2 is YFSETQ. V was clipped by 0 bases and J by 1 base, with 8 bases between them. In DNA form, the CDR3 reads TGCGCCAGCAGCTTGGCGGCAGAGTCCTACGAGCAGTACTTC. Translation gives CASSLAAESYEQYF.

This clonotype has more than one count but fewer than ten. This chain uses TRBV5-5 with TRBJ2-7; D is perhaps TRBD2 (6 bases). The V end was cut by 1 base, the J end by 1 base, with 15 bases between. This CDR3 has 16 amino acids. Per the germline V gene, CDR1 is SGHKS and CDR2 is YYEKEE (reference sequence). CDR3 in amino acids: CASSLMFRGNSYEQYF. The CDR3 DNA reads as TGTGCCAGCAGCTTGATGTTCCGGGGGAATTCCTACGAGCAGTACTTC.

This clonotype has ten or more counts. The CDR3 sequence is CSSDGPLADTQYF. CDR3 nucleotide sequence: TGCAGCTCGGACGGGCCCCTCGCGGATACGCAGTATTTT. This chain uses TRBV29-1 with TRBJ2-3; D is unresolved. Trimming removed 8 bases from V and 6 bases from J, with 18 bases in between. The CDR3 runs to 13 residues. CDR1 is SQVTM, CDR2 ANQGSEA, per germline.

This clonotype came up many times. V is TRBV5-1 and J is TRBJ2-3; TRBD1 or TRBD2 may be the D gene (5 bases each). The length of the CDR3 is 15 residues. The V gene lost 5 bases and the J gene lost 7 bases, with 20 bases spanning the gap. Germline assignment: CDR1 SGHRS and CDR2 YFSETQ. The CDR3 protein is CASRRRGAGSNTQYF. The CDR3 nucleotides are TGCGCCAGCAGGCGCCGGGGCGCTGGCTCTAATACGCAGTATTTT. The full variable domain, with the rest looked up from reference TRBV5-1 and TRBJ2-3, is KAGVTQTPRYLIKTRGQQVTLSCSPISGHRSVSWYQQTPGQGLQFLFEYFSETQRNKGNFPGRFSGRQFSNSRSEMNVSTLELGDSALYLCASRRRGAGSNTQYFGPGTRLTVL.

This clonotype was seen a handful of times. J is TRBJ2-5 and V is TRBV5-5; perhaps TRBD1 as D (6 bases). CDR1 SGHKS and CDR2 YYEKEE come from the germline V gene (reference sequence). This CDR3 has 14 residues. Between the trimmed V and J ends, which lost 3 bases and 2 bases, there was a span of 11 bases. CDR3: CASSSRTVQETQYF. The CDR3 coding sequence is TGTGCCAGCAGCTCCCGGACAGTACAAGAGACCCAGTACTTC.

This clonotype was picked up a small number of times. The chain is built from TRBV7-2 and TRBJ2-5, with D possibly being TRBD2 (5 bases). Trimming pared 4 bases from V and 0 bases from J, leaving 6 bases between. The CDR3 is made up of 13 amino acids. The V gene's germline CDR1 is SGHTA and CDR2 FQGNSA. This CDR3 is CASSSGYQETQYF. The CDR3 DNA reads TGTGCCAGCAGCTCGGGGTACCAAGAGACCCAGTACTTC.